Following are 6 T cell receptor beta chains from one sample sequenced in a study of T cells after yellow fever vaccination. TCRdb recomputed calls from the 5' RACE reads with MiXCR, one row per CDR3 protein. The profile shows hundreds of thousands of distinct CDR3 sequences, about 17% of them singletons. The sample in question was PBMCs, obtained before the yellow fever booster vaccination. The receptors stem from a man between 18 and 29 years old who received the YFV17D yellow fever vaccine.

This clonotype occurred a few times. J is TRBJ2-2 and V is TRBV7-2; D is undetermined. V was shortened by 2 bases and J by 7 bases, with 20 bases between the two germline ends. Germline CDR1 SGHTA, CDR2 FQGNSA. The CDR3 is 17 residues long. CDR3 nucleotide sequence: TGTGCCAGCAGCTTACTCTTGAATAGTCGGGTGATCGGGGAGCTGTTTTTT. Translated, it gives CASSLLLNSRVIGELFF.

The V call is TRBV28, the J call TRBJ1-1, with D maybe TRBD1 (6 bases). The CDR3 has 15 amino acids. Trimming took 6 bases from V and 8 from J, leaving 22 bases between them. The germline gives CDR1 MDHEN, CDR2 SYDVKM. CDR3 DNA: TGTGCCAGCAGAAGTCTTAAGGGGGGGCGCGGGGAAGCTTTCTTT. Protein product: CASRSLKGGRGEAFF.

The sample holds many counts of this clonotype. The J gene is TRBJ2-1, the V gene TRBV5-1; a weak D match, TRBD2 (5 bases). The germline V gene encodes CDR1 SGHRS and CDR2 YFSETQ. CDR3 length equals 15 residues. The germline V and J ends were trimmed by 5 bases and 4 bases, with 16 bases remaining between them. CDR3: CASRSGSVGYNEQFF. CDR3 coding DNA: TGCGCCAGCAGAAGCGGATCCGTTGGGTACAATGAGCAGTTCTTC. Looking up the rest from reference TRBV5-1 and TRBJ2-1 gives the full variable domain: KAGVTQTPRYLIKTRGQQVTLSCSPISGHRSVSWYQQTPGQGLQFLFEYFSETQRNKGNFPGRFSGRQFSNSRSEMNVSTLELGDSALYLCASRSGSVGYNEQFFGPGTRLTVL.

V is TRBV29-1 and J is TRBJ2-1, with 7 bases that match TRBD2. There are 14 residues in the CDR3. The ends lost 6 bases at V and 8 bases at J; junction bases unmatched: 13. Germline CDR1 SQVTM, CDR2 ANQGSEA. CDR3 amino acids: CSVGGTSSWDEQFF. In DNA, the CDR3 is TGCAGCGTCGGGGGGACCAGCAGTTGGGATGAGCAGTTCTTC.

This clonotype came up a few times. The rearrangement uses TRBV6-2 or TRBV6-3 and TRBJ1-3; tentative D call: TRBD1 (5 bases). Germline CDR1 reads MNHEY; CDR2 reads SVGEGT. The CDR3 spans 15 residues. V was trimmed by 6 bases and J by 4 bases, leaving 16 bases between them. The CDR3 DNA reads TGTGCCAGCAGCCGGGACGCGTGGGAAGGAAACACCATATATTTT. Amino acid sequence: CASSRDAWEGNTIYF.

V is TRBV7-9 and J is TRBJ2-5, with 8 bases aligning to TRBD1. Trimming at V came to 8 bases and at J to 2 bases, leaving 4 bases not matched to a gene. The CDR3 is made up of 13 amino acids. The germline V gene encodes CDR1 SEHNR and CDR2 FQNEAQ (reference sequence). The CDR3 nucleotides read TGTGCCAGCCGACAGGGGTCTCAAGAGACCCAGTACTTC. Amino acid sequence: CASRQGSQETQYF.